These T cell receptor beta chains were read from a single sample in a study of shared clonotypes between healthy human individuals. The data were produced by immunoSEQ multiplex PCR, yet TCRdb's version contains in-frame clones alone and is incomplete. The sample contains approximately 100,000 clones, over 65% of which appear only once. The sample comprised memory CD8+ T cells sorted from blood. The origin of the receptors is a woman aged 25-40 years in good health. Each CDR3 is given without its conserved first and last residue. A D gene is named only where the DNA matches it firmly.

cdr3_aa: ASSENGWEGSNYGYT
j_call: TRBJ1-2
v_call: TRBV6-1
d_call: -

cdr3_aa: ASSRGTGAGRSYEQY
j_call: TRBJ2-7
v_call: TRBV4-1
d_call: TRBD1

cdr3_aa: ARKMRHRGPDQPQH
j_call: TRBJ1-5
v_call: TRBV27
d_call: TRBD1

cdr3_aa: ATLSSGANVLT
j_call: TRBJ2-6
v_call: TRBV27
d_call: -

cdr3_aa: ASSQARGGSGRAAF
j_call: TRBJ2-1
v_call: TRBV4-1
d_call: TRBD2

cdr3_aa: ASSYLEGQPQH
j_call: TRBJ1-5
v_call: TRBV6-5
d_call: -

cdr3_aa: ASRSPPGEELYGYT
j_call: TRBJ1-2
v_call: TRBV19
d_call: -

cdr3_aa: ASNSADAPYNEQF
j_call: TRBJ2-1
v_call: TRBV5-4
d_call: -

cdr3_aa: ASSLRGASTNEKLF
j_call: TRBJ1-4
v_call: TRBV28
d_call: -

cdr3_aa: ASSQTPGRAKH
j_call: TRBJ1-5
v_call: TRBV4-1
d_call: -

cdr3_aa: ASSPGTASNYGYT
j_call: TRBJ1-2
v_call: TRBV2
d_call: TRBD1